This T cell receptor beta chain was identified in a study of blood T cell repertoires in COVID-19. For the study at large: Acute and convalescent COVID-19 specimens originated in the United States, Italy and Spain. PBMCs, B-cell-depleted T cells, or T cells provided the cDNA or gDNA that made up the material.

Looked up from germline, CDR1 is SGHRS and CDR2 is YFSETQ. V lost 0 bases and J lost 1, with 10 bases in between. This CDR3 has 15 residues. Study processing details: Reference gene primers were amplified, and this amplification served to estimate nucleated cell counts. The table came from immunoSEQ multiplex PCR; TCRdb's copy has only in-frame clones and leaves some out. Clone size and the V and J calls come from that table; the DNA yielded D and trimming. Of 84,000 or so clones in the sample, 65% to 85% were seen once. V and J are TRBV5-1 and TRBJ1-1; D call uncertain. The sequence was collected from a man between 70 and 80 years old with acute or convalescent COVID-19. Sequenced sample: peripheral blood. DNA of the CDR3: TGCGCCAGCAGCTTGGGTTATGAGGAGAACACTGAAGCTTTCTTT. Residues: CASSLGYEENTEAFF.